One T cell receptor (beta chain) is described in this entry. This clonotype was picked up many times. This receptor's antigen is unknown. Base qualities are not at hand, and no much larger clone is one base apart. This record comes from a study of T-cell reconstitution after alpha-beta-depleted transplantation in children (dated by TCRdb to 2015 to 2016). Regarding the complete study: Using TCR repertoire profiling, the study quantitatively followed how T-cell immune reconstitution unfolded in children after TCRalphabeta/CD19-depleted allogeneic hematopoietic cell transplantation.

Receptor amplification or capture employed PCR. Data came from an Illumina HiSeq 2500. Molecular barcoding was employed in the preparation of TCR libraries, with unique molecular identifiers being used to normalize TCRbeta repertoire quantification. Through fastp at Q25 and MiXCR, TCRdb rebuilt clones from the public reads, retaining in-frame beta chains. Identical CDR3 protein sequences are pooled into one entry, listed with their most common genes and DNA. For this sample there are 250,000 to 300,000 distinct CDR3 sequences; about 9.9% appear just once. The biggest ten clones account for less than 25% of the sample. Inclusive of the bounding cysteine and phenylalanine, the CDR3 is 17 residues long. Here the CDR3 DNA is all that survives: 51 bases in frame from base 1. V is pruned by 4 bases and J by 2 bases, leaving 3 bases of the junction without a gene match. From a lookup of the germline V gene, CDR1 and CDR2 are SGHRS and YFSETQ.

The meaning of the sample's treatment or condition label: allogeneic hematopoietic cell transplantation with graft depleted of TCRalphabeta T cells and CD19 B cells. The transplant recipients were children given TCRalphabeta/CD19-depleted allogeneic hematopoietic cell grafts. What the research found in general, with its limitations: About two months after transplant, the apparently early recovery of alphabetaT-cell counts reportedly depended on just several hundred clones that had expanded rapidly and came from non-depleted graft cells. The frequencies of hyperexpanded clones fell over the following months, and after one year, T-cell counts and TCRbeta diversity were mostly attributed to newly produced T cells. In some patients, the high TCRbeta diversity seen at day 60 was put down to recipient T cells and intrathymic progenitors that had survived conditioning.

The rearranged chain carries TRBV5-1 and TRBJ2-1, with 16 bases in between that match TRBD2. This sequence was found in a male patient aged 2-9 years who had a stem cell transplant for chronic granulomatous disease, so the T cells may come from the graft donor. The sample here was peripheral blood, taken 180 days after TCRalphabeta/CD19-depleted stem cell transplant. The nucleotide sequence is given as TGCGCCAGCAGCCTGGGACTAGCGGGAGGGCCCTACAATGAGCAGTTCTTC. This sequence encodes CASSLGLAGGPYNEQFF.